A selection of T cell receptor beta chains follows, all from one sample in a study of T cell repertoires in cytomegalovirus infection. TCRdb re-called the reads through MiXCR, storing one row per CDR3 protein. The sample contains about 250,000 distinct CDR3 sequences, around an eighth of which appear only once. The specimen was PBMCs. The source is a human donor in good health (CMV status not recorded). Some clones in this sample may be carry-over from other donors' samples. The CDR3 runs from the conserved cysteine through the conserved F or W. The D gene is left open where the match is weak. Some rows mark clone size as missing; the rest say once, few, many or name a class of expanded clone.

clone size	V gene	D gene	J gene	CDR3 protein	CDR3 DNA
many	TRBV20-1	-	TRBJ2-7	CSARDPSSALSYEQYF	TGCAGTGCTAGAGATCCTTCTAGCGCACTCTCCTACGAGCAGTACTTC
-	TRBV29-1	-	TRBJ1-2	CSDRRGENYGYTF	TGCAGCGACCGCCGGGGGGAGAACTATGGCTACACCTTC
many	TRBV7-9	TRBD2	TRBJ2-1	CASSLAPSSGEQFF	TGTGCCAGCAGCTTAGCCCCTTCTAGCGGGGAGCAGTTCTTC
many	TRBV19	TRBD1	TRBJ2-7	CASRGRTGGTYEQYF	TGTGCCAGTAGAGGTCGGACAGGGGGAACCTACGAGCAGTACTTC
many	TRBV7-2	TRBD1	TRBJ2-3	CASSSGQGSGPDTQYF	TGTGCCAGCAGCTCCGGACAGGGCAGCGGGCCAGATACGCAGTATTTT
-	TRBV2	TRBD2	TRBJ2-2	CASRPTSGTYTGELFF	TGTGCCAGCAGGCCCACTAGCGGGACTTACACCGGGGAGCTGTTTTTT
many	TRBV29-1	-	TRBJ1-3	CSALNPGNTIYF	TGCAGCGCCTTGAACCCCGGAAACACCATATATTTT
-	TRBV19	-	TRBJ2-7	CASSIGPGTGSYEQYF	TGTGCCAGTAGTATAGGTCCAGGGACGGGCTCCTACGAGCAGTACTTC
many	TRBV14	-	TRBJ2-6	CASSLRFRGGHRNSGANVLTF	TGTGCCAGCAGCCTCCGGTTTAGAGGGGGACACAGGAACTCTGGGGCCAACGTCCTGACTTTC
many	TRBV7-2	-	TRBJ1-2	CASSSLGDYGYTF	TGTGCCAGCAGCTCCTTGGGGGACTATGGCTACACCTTC
few	TRBV5-1	-	TRBJ1-3	CASSPNPGQISSGNTIYF	TGCGCCAGCAGCCCGAACCCTGGACAGATCAGCTCTGGAAACACCATATATTTT
many	TRBV6-1	-	TRBJ2-7	CASSPYKTGYEQYF	TGTGCCAGCAGTCCCTATAAGACAGGCTACGAGCAGTACTTC
many	TRBV7-2	TRBD1	TRBJ2-7	CASSLGGTGTYEQYF	TGTGCCAGCAGCTTAGGAGGGACAGGGACCTACGAGCAGTACTTC
few	TRBV14	-	TRBJ1-1	CASSQGQRRDLNTEAFF	TGTGCCAGCAGCCAAGGGCAACGAAGAGATTTGAACACTGAAGCTTTCTTT
few	TRBV5-1	TRBD2	TRBJ2-1	CASSLSSGVYNEQFF	TGCGCCAGCAGCTTGTCCAGCGGGGTTTACAATGAGCAGTTCTTC
many	TRBV19	-	TRBJ1-5	CASSMGPGGNQPQHF	TGTGCCAGTAGTATGGGACCCGGCGGCAATCAGCCCCAGCATTTT
many	TRBV7-2	-	TRBJ2-1	CASSAQPLPQFF	TGTGCCAGCAGCGCCCAACCCCTCCCGCAGTTCTTC
many	TRBV7-6	TRBD2	TRBJ2-1	CASSPRFGGRSTSYNEQFF	TGTGCCAGCAGCCCTAGGTTTGGCGGGAGGTCGACATCCTACAATGAGCAGTTCTTC
many	TRBV7-2	TRBD1	TRBJ1-2	CASSLAIPRQGLNYGYTF	TGTGCCAGCAGCTTAGCTATACCCAGACAGGGGCTTAACTATGGCTACACCTTC
many	TRBV19	-	TRBJ2-1	CASSIYNEQFF	TGTGCCAGCAGCATTTACAATGAGCAGTTCTTC